The 19 T cell receptor beta chains listed next were all sequenced from one sample in a study of cytomegalovirus exposure and HLA in healthy donors. The PCR made use of 60 Vbeta and 13 Jbeta primers. The data were produced by immunoSEQ multiplex PCR, yet TCRdb's version contains in-frame clones alone and is incomplete. The sample comprises nearly 110,000 clones, 75% of which are singletons, and 2% to 3% rests with the top ten. Sequenced sample: PBMCs. Every receptor here comes from a man between 40 and 49 years old in good health and CMV-seronegative.

The chain links TRBV4-1 to TRBJ2-3, with 8 positions matching TRBD1. V was clipped by 7 bases and J by 2 bases; unmatched bases: 11. Per germline, CDR1 MGHRA and CDR2 YSYEKL. The CDR3 covers 16 residues. The CDR3: CASTSLGQGLTDTQYF. CDR3 DNA: TGCGCCAGCACCTCCCTCGGACAGGGCCTCACAGATACGCAGTATTTT.

The chain combines TRBV11-2 with TRBJ2-1; TRBD2 might be the D (6 bases). CDR1 SGHAT and CDR2 FQNNGV come from the germline V gene. Trimming stripped 2 bases from V and 2 bases from J, with 13 bases between. The CDR3 loop spans 16 amino acids. CDR3 protein: CASSLNVGGTYNEQFF. The CDR3 DNA reads TGTGCCAGCAGCTTAAACGTGGGGGGTACCTACAATGAGCAGTTCTTC.

The chain combines TRBV12-5 with TRBJ2-5; TRBD2 matches 11 bases. The germline V gene encodes CDR1 LGHNT and CDR2 FRNRAP. Germline trimming cut 3 bases from V and 6 bases from J; bases unmatched to any gene: 12. This CDR3 is 17 amino acids long. For the CDR3, the DNA is TGTGCTAGTGGTTTCCTGTCTTCTAGCGGGGGGAGCAAGACCCAGTACTTC. It yields the protein CASGFLSSSGGSKTQYF.

The chain employs TRBV27 and TRBJ2-5, with D maybe TRBD2 (5 bases). This CDR3 spans 13 amino acids. V was clipped by 6 bases and J by 4 bases, with 12 bases between them. The germline CDR1 and CDR2 sequences are MNHEY and SMNVEV (reference sequence). CDR3 DNA sequence: TGTGCCAGCAGAACGGGCGGAGGAGAGACCCAGTACTTC. Encoded protein: CASRTGGGETQYF.

The J gene is TRBJ2-7, the V gene TRBV6-1; unclear D gene. Germline assignment: CDR1 MNHNS and CDR2 SASEGT. This CDR3 region has 12 residues. Trimming stripped 7 bases from V and 2 bases from J, with 9 bases between. For the CDR3, the DNA is TGTGCCAGCACAGCGTGGGCCTACGAGCAGTACTTC. Translation gives CASTAWAYEQYF.

V is TRBV5-4 and J is TRBJ2-3; D is perhaps TRBD2 (7 bases). Germline values: CDR1 SGHNT, CDR2 YYREEE (reference sequence). CDR3 length equals 16 residues. V was cut by 5 bases and J by 0 bases, with 16 bases left in between. The CDR3 reads CASRVGAGASTDTQYF. In nucleotides, the CDR3 is TGTGCCAGCAGGGTGGGGGCGGGGGCTAGCACAGATACGCAGTATTTT.

This chain links TRBV5-6 with TRBJ1-2; weak D call: TRBD1 (5 bases). The germline V gene encodes CDR1 SGHDT and CDR2 YYEEEE. Trimming stripped 3 bases from V and 6 bases from J, with 15 bases between. This CDR3 has 14 amino acids. CDR3 protein: CASSSGGPPDGYTF. CDR3 DNA: TGTGCCAGCAGCTCCGGGGGACCTCCTGATGGCTACACCTTC.

In this sample, this clone turned up a few times. The V and J genes are TRBV6-5 and TRBJ2-5; 8 positions agree with TRBD2. CDR3 length: 15 amino acids. Per the germline V gene, CDR1 is MNHEY and CDR2 is SVGAGI. The V gene end was trimmed by 10 bases and the J gene end by 4 bases; junction bases not matched to a gene: 14. This CDR3 is CATRGGGPWIETQYF. As DNA, the CDR3 is TGTGCCACCAGGGGCGGGGGGCCGTGGATAGAGACCCAGTACTTC.

This sequence joins TRBV10-3 and TRBJ1-5, with D tentatively TRBD1 (6 bases). The CDR3 consists of 13 residues. V dropped 6 bases and J dropped 4 bases, with 10 bases sitting between them. The germline CDR1 and CDR2 sequences are ENHRY and SYGVKD. CDR3 nucleotide sequence: TGTGCCATCAGAGGACAGAGGAATCAGCCCCAGCATTTT. This codes for CAIRGQRNQPQHF.

The J gene is TRBJ2-1, the V gene TRBV2; D is possibly TRBD2 (6 bases). Between the trimmed V and J ends, which lost 8 bases and 6 bases, there was a span of 14 bases. CDR3 length equals 13 residues. Germline V gene sequence: CDR1 SNHLY, CDR2 FYNNEI. CDR3 sequence (DNA): TGTGCCAGCCGGGACTCGCGGGTCAATGAGCAGTTCTTC. Residues: CASRDSRVNEQFF.

The chain recombines TRBV5-1 with TRBJ2-2, with TRBD1 identical over 9 bases. Trimming at V came to 4 bases and at J to 6 bases, leaving 7 bases not matched to a gene. This CDR3 contains 15 residues. In germline, CDR1 is SGHRS, CDR2 YFSETQ. As DNA, the CDR3 is TGCGCCAGCAGCCTTATGACAGGGGGGTCCGGGGAGCTGTTTTTT. Amino acids: CASSLMTGGSGELFF.

This rearrangement joins TRBV5-4 to TRBJ1-1; D is uncertain. This CDR3 comprises 14 residues. V gave up 0 bases and J gave up 5 bases, with 11 bases separating them. The V gene's germline CDR1 is SGHNT and CDR2 YYREEE (reference sequence). CDR3 DNA sequence: TGTGCCAGCAGCTTGGCGGGGTTCGGGACTGAAGCTTTCTTT. It translates to CASSLAGFGTEAFF.

This rearrangement joins TRBV10-2 to TRBJ2-1, with D maybe TRBD2 (5 bases). Germline V CDR1 and CDR2: WSHSY, SAAADI. The CDR3 totals 13 residues. V gave up 7 bases and J gave up 3 bases, with 10 bases separating them. The CDR3 region is CASNGGGYNEQFF. The CDR3 nucleotides are TGCGCCAGCAATGGAGGAGGCTACAATGAGCAGTTCTTC.

CDR3 bases: TGTGCCAGCAGTTTTGACAGGGGGGGGCCCCAGCATTTT. This encodes CASSFDRGGPQHF. This chain links TRBV5-5 with TRBJ1-5; 9 bases map to TRBD1. The CDR3 contains 13 residues. CDR1 and CDR2 (germline): SGHKS, YYEKEE (reference sequence). V lost 5 bases and J lost 9; bases outside the gene matches: 6. The whole variable domain, filled in from reference TRBV5-5 and TRBJ1-5, reads DAGVTQSPTHLIKTRGQQVTLRCSPISGHKSVSWYQQVLGQGPQFIFQYYEKEERGRGNFPDRFSARQFPNYSSELNVNALLLGDSALYLCASSFDRGGPQHFGDGTRLSIL.

V usage is TRBV6-6 and J usage is TRBJ2-7; TRBD2 aligns across 9 bases. Trimming cost V 0 bases and J 5 bases; bases outside gene matches: 2. The CDR3 consists of 14 residues. CDR1 MNHNY and CDR2 SVGAGI come from the germline V gene (reference sequence). The CDR3 is CASSYSPSGDEQYF. The CDR3 bases are TGTGCCAGCAGTTACTCCCCTAGCGGGGACGAGCAGTACTTC.

J is TRBJ1-1 and V is TRBV18; TRBD1 matches at 7 bases. The CDR3 spans 14 residues. Germline CDR1 is KGHSH and CDR2 is LQKENI. V lost 6 bases and J lost 1; bases outside the gene matches: 5. The CDR3, as DNA: TGTGCCAGCTCCCGCGAGGGGGCGAACACTGAAGCTTTCTTT. Protein product: CASSREGANTEAFF. Supplemented by reference TRBV18 and TRBJ1-1, the full variable domain reads NAGVMQNPRHLVRRRGQEARLRCSPMKGHSHVYWYRQLPEEGLKFMVYLQKENIIDESGMPKERFSAEFPKEGPSILRIQQVVRGDSAAYFCASSREGANTEAFFGQGTRLTVV.

The V and J genes are TRBV2 and TRBJ2-1, with 8 nucleotides matching TRBD2. Germline trimming cut 7 bases from V and 1 base from J; bases unmatched to any gene: 6. Germline assignment: CDR1 SNHLY and CDR2 FYNNEI. This CDR3 has 15 residues. The CDR3, as DNA: TGTGCCAGCACCATAGCGGGGCAATCCTACAATGAGCAGTTCTTC. It specifies CASTIAGQSYNEQFF.

CDR3 protein: CASSQVPGGGLTTQYF. Written as DNA, the CDR3 is TGCGCCAGCAGCCAAGTTCCCGGCGGGGGGCTCACCACGCAGTATTTT. The chain carries TRBV4-1 and TRBJ2-3; 8 nucleotides line up with TRBD2. Germline CDR1 and CDR2: MGHRA and YSYEKL. There are 16 residues in the CDR3. With V trimmed by 1 base and J by 9 bases, 12 bases remained unmatched.

The J gene is TRBJ1-1, the V gene TRBV29-1; 8 bases align to TRBD1. V gave up 5 bases and J gave up 11 bases; unmatched junction bases: 7. CDR3 length: 11 amino acids. Germline CDR1 reads SQVTM; CDR2 reads ANQGSEA. The DNA of the CDR3 is TGCAGCGTTCGGACAGGGACATTGGCTTTCTTT. It yields the protein CSVRTGTLAFF.